This TCR beta chain was found in a study of response to subunit inactivated influenza vaccine. A single record per CDR3 protein comes from TCRdb applying MiXCR to the RT-PCR reads. The sample holds 500,000 to 550,000 distinct CDR3 sequences, less than 25% seen once. This clonotype was seen more than once but under ten times. V was clipped by 5 bases and J by 0 bases; unmatched bases: 10. The CDR3 length is 16 residues. Germline assignment: CDR1 SGHAT and CDR2 FQNNGV. This sample also appeared in a second study, on T cells expressing NK-cell markers. That investigation notes: Production of TCR beta cDNA relied on 5'RACE template switching with UMIs.

This TCR came from a man aged 45 to 65 who received an inactivated influenza vaccine. Sequenced material: CD4+ T cells sorted from PBMCs, taken approximately 12 days after vaccination. The J gene is TRBJ2-7, the V gene TRBV11-2, with 7 bases identical to TRBD1. CDR3 residues: CASSDGYRGSSYEQYF. The CDR3, as DNA: TGTGCCAGCAGCGACGGATACAGGGGAAGCTCCTACGAGCAGTACTTC.